This TCR beta chain was documented in a study of T cell responses to AZD1222 COVID-19 vaccine. Regarding the study as a whole: None of the repertoires were sampled until the peak T cell response had passed.

CDR1 and CDR2 (germline): MNHNS, SASEGT. This CDR3 region has 16 residues. The J segment lost 5 bases and the V segment lost 4 bases, leaving 8 bases of the junction unmatched. This clone was observed a single time. Its antigen is unidentified. Investigators merged groups given second doses at roughly 4 or roughly 12 weeks. The assay was immunoSEQ multiplex PCR, and TCRdb's table has in-frame clones only and misses some. The sample includes about 67,000 clones, approximately 83% of them seen just once. The chain joins TRBV6-1 to TRBJ2-3; 11 nucleotides agree with TRBD2. The source material was peripheral blood, sampled 28 days after the second AZD1222 dose. The clonotype originates from an adult who received the AZD1222 COVID-19 vaccine. The CDR3 loop reads CASSGSLAGVVDTQYF. DNA of the CDR3: TGTGCCAGCAGTGGGTCACTAGCGGGGGTGGTAGATACGCAGTATTTT.